This is a list of T cell receptor beta chains from one sample in a study of blood T cell repertoires in COVID-19. Using immunoSEQ multiplex PCR, the repertoire was profiled, and TCRdb retains in-frame clones only, with some absent. The table records 200,000 or so clones, 70% to 90% of them present only once. Sample: peripheral blood. The receptor source for this set is a man aged 80 or over with acute or convalescent COVID-19. Each CDR3 is given with its conserved first and last residue. Each record gives: V gene, D gene, clone size, J gene, CDR3 protein, CDR3 DNA. A D gene is named only where the DNA matches it firmly. Not every row has a clone size; where given, it reads once, few, many or a size class.

v_call: TRBV29-1; d_call: .; clone_size: .; j_call: TRBJ1-2; cdr3_aa: CSVEDHMGRLGYTF; cdr3_nt: TGCAGCGTTGAAGATCACATGGGGCGCTTGGGCTACACCTTC
v_call: TRBV7-6; d_call: .; clone_size: .; j_call: TRBJ2-5; cdr3_aa: CASSLRVQETQYF; cdr3_nt: TGTGCCAGCAGCTTGAGGGTCCAAGAGACCCAGTACTTC
v_call: TRBV6-2/TRBV6-3; d_call: .; clone_size: .; j_call: TRBJ1-1; cdr3_aa: CASSYRADSMNTEAFF; cdr3_nt: TGTGCCAGCAGTTACCGCGCCGACAGCATGAACACTGAAGCTTTCTTT
v_call: TRBV7-9; d_call: TRBD1; clone_size: .; j_call: TRBJ2-1; cdr3_aa: CASSPNRGTYNEQFF; cdr3_nt: TGTGCCAGCAGCCCCAACAGGGGGACGTACAATGAGCAGTTCTTC
v_call: TRBV5-1; d_call: TRBD2; clone_size: few; j_call: TRBJ2-2; cdr3_aa: CASSLGVSGSNTGELFF; cdr3_nt: TGCGCCAGCAGCTTAGGGGTTAGCGGGTCGAACACCGGGGAGCTGTTTTTT
v_call: TRBV3-1/TRBV3-2; d_call: TRBD1; clone_size: .; j_call: TRBJ1-1; cdr3_aa: CASSPRGQGSEAFF; cdr3_nt: TGTGCCAGCAGCCCGCGAGGACAGGGCTCTGAAGCTTTCTTT
v_call: TRBV5-1; d_call: TRBD1; clone_size: few; j_call: TRBJ2-3; cdr3_aa: CASGEDRSTDTQYF; cdr3_nt: TGCGCCAGCGGAGAGGACAGGAGCACAGATACGCAGTATTTT
v_call: TRBV6-5; d_call: TRBD1; clone_size: .; j_call: TRBJ1-1; cdr3_aa: CASSMRTGGFTEAFF; cdr3_nt: TGTGCCAGCAGTATGAGGACAGGGGGCTTCACTGAAGCTTTCTTT
v_call: TRBV5-1; d_call: .; clone_size: .; j_call: TRBJ1-1; cdr3_aa: CASSLGETPPNTEAFF; cdr3_nt: TGCGCCAGCAGCTTGGGAGAGACACCTCCGAACACTGAAGCTTTCTTT
v_call: TRBV20-1; d_call: TRBD2; clone_size: once; j_call: TRBJ2-7; cdr3_aa: CSASGSGSSYEQYF; cdr3_nt: TGCAGTGCTAGTGGAAGCGGGAGCTCCTACGAGCAGTACTTC
v_call: TRBV5-4; d_call: TRBD1; clone_size: .; j_call: TRBJ2-7; cdr3_aa: CASSSGGAVTYEQYF; cdr3_nt: TGTGCCAGCAGCTCAGGGGGAGCAGTCACATACGAGCAGTACTTC
v_call: TRBV11-2; d_call: TRBD2; clone_size: .; j_call: TRBJ2-1; cdr3_aa: CASSQGLADFYEQFF; cdr3_nt: TGTGCCAGCAGCCAGGGACTAGCGGACTTCTATGAGCAGTTCTTC
v_call: TRBV11-2; d_call: .; clone_size: .; j_call: TRBJ1-1; cdr3_aa: CASSLVSLNTEAFF; cdr3_nt: TGTGCCAGCAGCTTAGTATCCCTGAACACTGAAGCTTTCTTT
v_call: TRBV2; d_call: TRBD1; clone_size: .; j_call: TRBJ1-2; cdr3_aa: CASRGGDRGAYGYTF; cdr3_nt: TGTGCCAGCAGAGGTGGGGACAGGGGTGCTTATGGCTACACCTTC